Following are 27 T cell receptor beta chains from one sample sequenced in a study of T-cell reconstitution after alpha-beta-depleted transplantation in children. For TCRbeta, the library was prepared with unique molecular identifiers. TCRdb fed the PCR reads into MiXCR, producing one record per CDR3 protein. The table has approximately 350,000 distinct CDR3 sequences, 15% to 20% seen once; the top ten hold about 41%. Sequences were derived from PBMCs, mostly from graft donor cells, sampled 360 days after TCRalphabeta/CD19-depleted stem cell transplant. Every receptor here comes from a male patient aged 2 to 9 who had a stem cell transplant for acute lymphoblastic leukemia, so the T cells may come from the graft donor.

The rearrangement joins TRBV4-2 to TRBJ2-1; the match to TRBD2 covers 11 bases. Germline V gene lookup returns CDR1 LGHNA and CDR2 YNFKEQ. CDR3 length: 16 residues. With 3 bases clipped from V and 7 bases from J, the junction kept 8 bases outside the gene matches. The DNA of the CDR3 is TGTGCCAGCAGCCACCACGGGACTAGCGGCACAAATGAGCAGTTCTTC. It yields the protein CASSHHGTSGTNEQFF.

This sequence joins TRBV15 and TRBJ2-1; D is unclear. Germline CDR1 is LNHNV and CDR2 is YYDKDF (reference sequence). V shed 4 bases and J shed 10 bases, with 17 bases lying between them. The CDR3 sequence is 14 residues long. CDR3 in amino acids: CATSIDGAPVEQFF. The DNA for the CDR3 is TGTGCCACCAGCATCGATGGTGCCCCGGTAGAGCAGTTCTTC. Variable domain in full (rest from reference TRBV15 and TRBJ2-1): DAMVIQNPRYQVTQFGKPVTLSCSQTLNHNVMYWYQQKSSQAPKLLFHYYDKDFNNEADTPDNFQSRRPNTSFCFLDIRSPGLGDTAMYLCATSIDGAPVEQFFGPGTRLTVL.

J is TRBJ2-1 and V is TRBV4-3; D is unclear. Deletions cut 0 bases from V and 4 bases from J, with 16 bases between. CDR1 is LGHNA, CDR2 YSLEER, per germline. CDR3 length equals 17 residues. The CDR3 DNA follows: TGCGCCAGCAGCCAAGATGTGCAGGCCGCCGTATACAATGAGCAGTTCTTC. Amino acids: CASSQDVQAAVYNEQFF.

The chain combines TRBV7-9 with TRBJ2-7; 10 bases fit TRBD2. The germline V gene encodes CDR1 SEHNR and CDR2 FQNEAQ (reference sequence). Germline trimming cut 5 bases from V and 6 bases from J; bases unmatched to any gene: 10. This CDR3 region has 15 residues. CDR3: CASSLSLAGGGEQYF. CDR3 DNA: TGTGCCAGCAGCCTTAGCTTAGCGGGAGGCGGCGAGCAGTACTTC.

J is TRBJ2-1 and V is TRBV4-1, with 10 positions matching TRBD2. Losses at the gene ends were 3 bases for V and 6 bases for J; bases not matched to a gene: 8. This CDR3 is built from 16 residues. Germline CDR1 MGHRA, CDR2 YSYEKL. This CDR3 is CASSHLSGRVINEQFF. CDR3 coding DNA: TGCGCCAGCAGCCATTTAAGCGGGAGGGTAATCAATGAGCAGTTCTTC.

At least ten counts were recorded for this clonotype. The rearrangement links TRBV29-1 to TRBJ2-7; possibly TRBD2 for D (6 bases). This CDR3 region has 15 residues. CDR1 SQVTM and CDR2 ANQGSEA come from the germline V gene. V lost 4 bases and J 6 bases, leaving 22 bases between the germline ends. CDR3 in amino acids: CSVAFSTGALGEQYF. The CDR3 DNA follows: TGCAGCGTTGCCTTCTCCACGGGAGCCCTCGGCGAGCAGTACTTC.

The chain carries TRBV5-1 and TRBJ1-6; D gene uncertain. The V gene lost 0 bases and the J gene lost 4 bases, with 11 bases spanning the gap. The CDR3 has 16 residues. Germline V gives CDR1 SGHRS, CDR2 YFSETQ. The CDR3 protein is CASSLAGSRYNSPLHF. CDR3 DNA: TGCGCCAGCAGCTTGGCCGGGTCTCGGTATAATTCACCCCTCCACTTT.

This rearrangement joins TRBV20-1 to TRBJ2-7; TRBD2 matches at 7 bases. V was clipped by 2 bases and J by 7 bases; unmatched bases: 11. Germline V CDR1 and CDR2: DFQATT, SNEGSKA (reference sequence). CDR3 length equals 14 residues. This chain's CDR3 is CSARPLRGGEEQYF. The CDR3 DNA reads as TGCAGTGCTAGACCGCTGAGGGGAGGGGAAGAGCAGTACTTC.

The CDR3 protein is CSAFRQAGTLSTDTQYF. The CDR3 nucleotides read TGCAGTGCTTTTCGCCAGGCCGGGACACTTAGCACAGATACGCAGTATTTT. The rearrangement joins TRBV20-1 to TRBJ2-3; D may be TRBD1 (6 bases). V was clipped by 5 bases and J by 0 bases, with 21 bases between them. The CDR3 is made up of 17 amino acids. Per the germline V gene, CDR1 is DFQATT and CDR2 is SNEGSKA (reference sequence).

This clonotype was recorded a few times. The rearrangement uses TRBV12-3 or TRBV12-4 and TRBJ2-6, with a tentative D call TRBD1 (6 bases). The germline V and J ends were trimmed by 3 bases and 2 bases, with 23 bases remaining between them. The CDR3 has 20 residues. The CDR3 region is CASSFPGQTDPSAGANVLTF. CDR3 nucleotide sequence: TGTGCCAGCAGTTTCCCCGGACAGACCGATCCCTCAGCTGGGGCCAACGTCCTGACTTTC.

This clonotype was counted a few times. V gene TRBV6-5 combines with J gene TRBJ1-2; unclear D gene. The germline V gene encodes CDR1 MNHEY and CDR2 SVGAGI. The CDR3 has 13 amino acids. V lost 2 bases and J 7 bases, leaving 11 bases between the germline ends. CDR3 nucleotide sequence: TGTGCCAGCAGTTACGGCGGCCTCTCTGGCTACACCTTC. Its protein product is CASSYGGLSGYTF.

This chain connects TRBV24-1 to TRBJ2-3; D is perhaps TRBD1 or TRBD2 (6 bases each). Germline V gene data show CDR1 as KGHDR and CDR2 as SFDVKD. This CDR3 contains 14 residues. V was cut by 6 bases and J by 5 bases, with 14 bases left in between. The CDR3 DNA sequence: TGTGCCACCAGTAGGGGGGAGTCCGTAGATACGCAGTATTTT. Translating gives CATSRGESVDTQYF.

This clonotype was found a few times. This chain links TRBV12-3 or TRBV12-4 with TRBJ1-2, with D uncertain. Between the trimmed V and J ends, which lost 1 base and 6 bases, there was a span of 6 bases. The CDR3 is made up of 12 amino acids. Here the CDR3 reads CASSLGGDGYTF. The CDR3 nucleotides are TGTGCCAGCAGTTTAGGAGGAGATGGCTACACCTTC.

The chain combines TRBV12-3 or TRBV12-4 with TRBJ2-7; 13 positions agree with TRBD2. This CDR3 contains 19 residues. The trim removed 0 bases at V and 4 bases at J, leaving 12 bases unmatched. In DNA form, the CDR3 reads TGTGCCAGCAGTTTAGCTTCAGGGGGGACTAGCGGGACAGAGTACGAGCAGTACTTC. It is translated as CASSLASGGTSGTEYEQYF.

V gene TRBV3-1 combines with J gene TRBJ2-4; D is undetermined. The CDR3 runs 15 residues. V was pared by 4 bases and J by 8 bases, with 18 bases between. Germline V lookup: CDR1 LGHDT, CDR2 YNNKEL (reference sequence). The CDR3 sequence: CASSPTISASDIQYF. CDR3 nucleotide sequence: TGTGCCAGCAGCCCTACCATTAGTGCGTCGGACATTCAGTACTTC.

The chain employs TRBV20-1 and TRBJ1-4, with 10 bases that match TRBD1. Germline CDR1 and CDR2: DFQATT and SNEGSKA (reference sequence). The CDR3 has 16 amino acids. Germline trimming cut 6 bases from V and 7 bases from J; bases unmatched to any gene: 14. CDR3 DNA sequence: TGCAGTGCCAAATCATTTACTGACAGGGGGCGTGAAAAACTGTTTTTT. Amino acid sequence: CSAKSFTDRGREKLFF.

The V call is TRBV18, the J call TRBJ2-1, with TRBD1 matching 9 bases. Trimming at V came to 4 bases and at J to 2 bases, leaving 6 bases not matched to a gene. The CDR3 spans 16 residues. Germline assignment: CDR1 KGHSH and CDR2 LQKENI. The CDR3 loop reads CASSLGQGKAYNEQFF. CDR3 DNA: TGTGCCAGCTCACTCGGACAGGGGAAGGCCTACAATGAGCAGTTCTTC.

The rearrangement uses TRBV13 and TRBJ1-1, with D tentatively TRBD1 (6 bases). CDR1 is PRHDT, CDR2 FYEKMQ, per germline (reference sequence). The CDR3 runs to 16 residues. V was shortened by 5 bases and J by 5 bases, with 21 bases between the two germline ends. CDR3 nucleotide sequence: TGTGCCAGCAGCCTGAGTGCTTCACAGGGTAGGACTGAAGCTTTCTTT. Translated, it gives CASSLSASQGRTEAFF.

This clonotype has just a few counts. The CDR3 region is CASSVTSGRAFGELFF. The CDR3 DNA reads TGCGCCAGCAGCGTCACTAGCGGGAGGGCCTTCGGGGAGCTGTTTTTT. J is TRBJ2-2 and V is TRBV4-1; 13 positions match TRBD2. CDR1 and CDR2 (germline): MGHRA, YSYEKL. J lost 7 bases, V lost 5 bases, and 7 bases had no gene match. The CDR3 runs 16 residues.

There are a few counts of this clonotype. J is TRBJ2-7 and V is TRBV2; tentative D call: TRBD1 (6 bases). V was shortened by 3 bases and J by 2 bases, with 14 bases between the two germline ends. CDR1 is SNHLY and CDR2 is FYNNEI in the germline V gene. This CDR3 contains 15 residues. The CDR3, as DNA: TGTGCCAGCAGTGACCCAAGGACAGACACCTACGAGCAGTACTTC. The encoded protein is CASSDPRTDTYEQYF.

This chain links TRBV7-8 with TRBJ1-1; perhaps TRBD1 as D (6 bases). The germline gives CDR1 SGHVS, CDR2 FQNEAQ. The CDR3 spans 15 residues. Trimming took off 8 bases at V and 1 base at J, with 17 bases between the two ends. CDR3 nucleotide sequence: TGTGCCAGCCTGACAGGATTAGGAGGGAACACTGAAGCTTTCTTT. Amino acids: CASLTGLGGNTEAFF.

This clonotype was counted only a few times. The CDR3 end shows no conserved phenylalanine or tryptophan, and so a read error is likely. This chain joins TRBV30 and TRBJ2-2; D is undetermined. Per the germline V gene, CDR1 is GTSNPN and CDR2 is SVGIG (reference sequence). The germline V and J ends were trimmed by 0 bases and 0 bases, with 5 bases remaining between them. This CDR3 is built from 14 residues. In DNA, the CDR3 is TGTGCCTGGAGTGTTTCAGCGAACACCGGGGAGCTGTTTTCT. This encodes CAWSVSANTGELFS.

This clonotype was detected many times. The chain employs TRBV7-6 and TRBJ2-1; D unresolved. The ends were cut back, 1 base at V and 6 bases at J, with 7 bases in the middle. Germline CDR1 SGHVS, CDR2 FNYEAQ. The CDR3 loop spans 13 amino acids. The CDR3 DNA follows: TGTGCCAGCAGCTTAGTCCACTTCAATGAGCAGTTCTTC. As protein: CASSLVHFNEQFF.

This clonotype has ten or more counts. The chain couples TRBV5-1 to TRBJ2-1; D is unclear. Germline CDR1 and CDR2: SGHRS and YFSETQ. V was trimmed by 0 bases and J by 0 bases, leaving 10 bases between them. The CDR3 length is 16 residues. CDR3 in amino acids: CASSLGWQSSYNEQFF. DNA of the CDR3: TGCGCCAGCAGCTTGGGATGGCAGAGCTCCTACAATGAGCAGTTCTTC.

J is TRBJ2-1 and V is TRBV30; 9 bases map to TRBD2. CDR3 length: 14 residues. Germline V gene lookup returns CDR1 GTSNPN and CDR2 SVGIG (reference sequence). V was pared by 5 bases and J by 10 bases, with 12 bases of the junction left unmatched. CDR3 sequence reads: CAWGVAGVFDEQFF. DNA of the CDR3: TGTGCCTGGGGGGTAGCGGGAGTATTTGACGAGCAGTTCTTC.

This clonotype showed up many times. The genes are TRBV28 and TRBJ2-3; 8 bases agree with TRBD1. Germline CDR1 is MDHEN and CDR2 is SYDVKM. The CDR3 is 14 amino acids. V lost 7 bases and J lost 6; bases outside the gene matches: 9. The CDR3 nucleotides read TGTGCCAGCAACGACAGGGGAACTCGGGATACGCAGTATTTT. Its translation: CASNDRGTRDTQYF.

J is TRBJ2-5 and V is TRBV3-1; possibly TRBD2 for D (6 bases). Trimming removed 0 bases at V and 5 bases at J, with 22 bases between. This CDR3 is built from 18 residues. Germline loops: CDR1 LGHDT, CDR2 YNNKEL (reference sequence). DNA of the CDR3: TGTGCCAGCAGCCAAGAATCCCGGGGCTCCCAAGGAGGGGAGACCCAGTACTTC. This gives the protein CASSQESRGSQGGETQYF.